Below, one T cell receptor (beta chain) is given with its context. The data were obtained in a study of OX40 agonist ivuxolimab in advanced cancers. The method was immunoSEQ multiplex PCR; TCRdb's version includes in-frame clones alone and lacks a portion of them. The table includes 75,000 to 100,000 clones, under 85% detected once. V lost 6 bases and J lost 8; bases outside the gene matches: 10. Per germline, CDR1 SEHNR and CDR2 FQNEAQ (reference sequence). The CDR3 is 14 residues long. The J gene is TRBJ2-1, the V gene TRBV7-9, with 7 bases matching TRBD1. Material: CD4+ or CD8+ T cells sorted from blood, obtained in a trial of the OX40 agonist ivuxolimab. The receptor was derived from an adult with an advanced solid tumor such as melanoma, head and neck, liver or kidney cancer. The chain's CDR3 is CASRSGTEPHEQFF. CDR3 DNA sequence: TGTGCCAGCAGATCCGGGACAGAACCCCATGAGCAGTTCTTC.